This T cell receptor beta chain emerged from a study of shared clonotypes between healthy human individuals. At the level of the study: Three CD4 naive, three CD4 memory, two CD8 naive and one CD8 memory plate were used per donor. Study-level results: Sharing across four donors was highest in naive CD4 (around 5%) and lowest in memory CD8 (roughly 0.4%). Naive subsets generally had larger estimated richness than memory subsets.

Sequenced by immunoSEQ multiplex PCR; TCRdb stores in-frame clones only, minus some. The sample has around 580,000 clones; 98% are singletons. Per the germline V gene, CDR1 is SGDLS and CDR2 is YYNGEE. Trimming cost V 0 bases and J 3 bases, with 10 bases left between them. CDR3 length: 14 amino acids. Naive CD8 cells were CD45RO-negative, positively selected for CCR7, excluding terminally differentiated effector memory CD45RA+ cells. On this clone: What it recognizes is unknown. The sample contains more than one DNA sequence encoding this CDR3.

The sequenced sample consisted of naive CD8+ T cells sorted from blood. This sequence was found in a man aged 30 to 39 in good health. The chain joins TRBV9 to TRBJ2-7; weak D call: TRBD1 (6 bases). The DNA for the CDR3 is TGTGCCAGCAGCGTAGTGGCAGGGGACTACGAGCAGTACTTC. Translating it yields CASSVVAGDYEQYF.